A selection of T cell receptor beta chains follows, all from one sample in a study of beta chain features in type 1 diabetes. Here immunoSEQ multiplex PCR was the method, and the copy in TCRdb shows in-frame clones only, minus some. There are about 650,000 clones in the sample; roughly 12% occur only once, and around 0.12% lies in the top ten. Sequencing input: naive CD4+ T cells from blood. The source of these receptors is a man aged 30-40 years with type 1 diabetes. CDR3s include the opening cysteine and the closing phenylalanine or tryptophan. The D gene is left open where the match is weak. Clone size is stated in some rows and not others, as once, few, many or a class when expanded.

d_call: -; clone_size: -; v_call: TRBV28; cdr3_length: 15; j_call: TRBJ2-7; cdr3_aa: CASSLGPHQSYEQYF; cdr3_nt: TGTGCCAGCAGTTTAGGGCCACACCAGTCCTACGAGCAGTACTTC
d_call: TRBD1; clone_size: few; v_call: TRBV29-1; cdr3_length: 13; j_call: TRBJ1-1; cdr3_aa: CSVEGTGLTEAFF; cdr3_nt: TGCAGCGTTGAAGGGACAGGGTTAACTGAAGCTTTCTTT
d_call: -; clone_size: -; v_call: TRBV4-3; cdr3_length: 15; j_call: TRBJ1-2; cdr3_aa: CASSLSLQGNYGYTF; cdr3_nt: TGCGCCAGCAGCCTCTCCTTACAGGGAAACTATGGCTACACCTTC
d_call: TRBD1; clone_size: few; v_call: TRBV14; cdr3_length: 16; j_call: TRBJ1-1; cdr3_aa: CASSQLGQESFTEAFF; cdr3_nt: TGTGCCAGCAGCCAACTTGGACAGGAGTCTTTCACTGAAGCTTTCTTT
d_call: -; clone_size: -; v_call: TRBV5-6; cdr3_length: 13; j_call: TRBJ2-2; cdr3_aa: CASNLPGYGELFF; cdr3_nt: TGTGCCAGCAATCTCCCCGGGTACGGGGAGCTGTTTTTT
d_call: -; clone_size: -; v_call: TRBV4-3; cdr3_length: 14; j_call: TRBJ1-5; cdr3_aa: CASSQDFWSQPQHF; cdr3_nt: TGCGCCAGCAGCCAAGATTTCTGGAGTCAGCCCCAGCATTTT
d_call: -; clone_size: -; v_call: TRBV7-2; cdr3_length: 16; j_call: TRBJ2-1; cdr3_aa: CASSLGTGRPANEQFF; cdr3_nt: TGTGCCAGCAGCTTAGGCACCGGACGCCCGGCGAATGAGCAGTTCTTC
d_call: -; clone_size: -; v_call: TRBV6-5; cdr3_length: 15; j_call: TRBJ1-2; cdr3_aa: CASRRDPLRVRGYTF; cdr3_nt: TGTGCCAGCAGGCGGGACCCCCTGCGGGTCCGCGGCTACACCTTC
d_call: -; clone_size: -; v_call: TRBV7-9; cdr3_length: 14; j_call: TRBJ1-2; cdr3_aa: CASSFAAGNYGYTF; cdr3_nt: TGTGCCAGCAGCTTCGCGGCAGGAAACTATGGCTACACCTTC
d_call: -; clone_size: -; v_call: TRBV9; cdr3_length: 15; j_call: TRBJ2-3; cdr3_aa: CASSVVGGLTDTQYF; cdr3_nt: TGTGCCAGCAGCGTAGTTGGGGGGCTCACAGATACGCAGTATTTT
d_call: TRBD1; clone_size: few; v_call: TRBV19; cdr3_length: 15; j_call: TRBJ2-7; cdr3_aa: CASTTGQDGTYEQYF; cdr3_nt: TGTGCCAGTACCACCGGACAGGACGGTACCTACGAGCAGTACTTC
d_call: -; clone_size: few; v_call: TRBV30; cdr3_length: 11; j_call: TRBJ2-1; cdr3_aa: CARSITNEQFF; cdr3_nt: TGTGCCCGGAGCATAACCAATGAGCAGTTCTTC
d_call: -; clone_size: -; v_call: TRBV7-2; cdr3_length: 15; j_call: TRBJ2-2; cdr3_aa: CASSRQALNTGELFF; cdr3_nt: TGTGCCAGCAGTAGACAGGCCCTTAACACCGGGGAGCTGTTTTTT
d_call: TRBD2; clone_size: few; v_call: TRBV28; cdr3_length: 16; j_call: TRBJ2-7; cdr3_aa: CASSGPSGSENLRKYF; cdr3_nt: TGTGCCAGCAGCGGCCCTAGCGGATCCGAGAATCTTAGGAAGTACTTC
d_call: -; clone_size: few; v_call: TRBV28; cdr3_length: 14; j_call: TRBJ1-6; cdr3_aa: CASSLGQLNSPLHF; cdr3_nt: TGTGCCAGCAGTTTAGGACAGCTTAATTCACCCCTCCACTTT
d_call: -; clone_size: few; v_call: TRBV9; cdr3_length: 16; j_call: TRBJ2-1; cdr3_aa: CASSVDGVAAYNEQFF; cdr3_nt: TGTGCCAGCAGCGTAGATGGGGTTGCTGCCTACAATGAGCAGTTCTTC
d_call: -; clone_size: few; v_call: TRBV7-2; cdr3_length: 17; j_call: TRBJ2-5; cdr3_aa: CASSFSFDRDTQETQYF; cdr3_nt: TGTGCCAGCAGCTTCTCCTTCGACCGGGACACACAAGAGACCCAGTACTTC
d_call: -; clone_size: -; v_call: TRBV7-3; cdr3_length: 14; j_call: TRBJ2-1; cdr3_aa: CASSFSQGKNEQFF; cdr3_nt: TGTGCCAGCAGCTTTTCACAGGGTAAAAATGAGCAGTTCTTC
d_call: -; clone_size: few; v_call: TRBV4-3; cdr3_length: 16; j_call: TRBJ1-3; cdr3_aa: CASSQVTGDSGNTIYF; cdr3_nt: TGCGCCAGCAGCCAAGTGACAGGAGACTCTGGAAACACCATATATTTT
d_call: -; clone_size: few; v_call: TRBV28; cdr3_length: 19; j_call: TRBJ2-7; cdr3_aa: CASTTPQGSVGELSYEQYF; cdr3_nt: TGTGCCAGCACAACCCCGCAGGGCAGCGTAGGGGAACTCTCCTACGAGCAGTACTTC
d_call: TRBD1; clone_size: few; v_call: TRBV11-1; cdr3_length: 17; j_call: TRBJ2-2; cdr3_aa: CASSLYRDRLNGGELFF; cdr3_nt: TGTGCCAGCAGCCTTTACCGGGACAGGCTTAACGGCGGGGAGCTGTTTTTT
d_call: TRBD1; clone_size: few; v_call: TRBV9; cdr3_length: 15; j_call: TRBJ1-1; cdr3_aa: CASSDRTGRNTEAFF; cdr3_nt: TGTGCCAGCAGCGATCGGACAGGGAGGAACACTGAAGCTTTCTTT
d_call: -; clone_size: -; v_call: TRBV4-3; cdr3_length: 16; j_call: TRBJ1-2; cdr3_aa: CASSQSAAGGAYGYTF; cdr3_nt: TGCGCCAGCAGCCAATCGGCCGCGGGGGGGGCCTATGGCTACACCTTC
d_call: -; clone_size: few; v_call: TRBV28; cdr3_length: 12; j_call: TRBJ1-2; cdr3_aa: CASSFDHYGYTF; cdr3_nt: TGTGCCAGCAGTTTTGACCACTATGGCTACACCTTC
d_call: -; clone_size: -; v_call: TRBV6-6; cdr3_length: 11; j_call: TRBJ1-4; cdr3_aa: CASSREAELFF; cdr3_nt: TGTGCCAGCAGTCGTGAGGCGGAACTGTTTTTT
d_call: -; clone_size: few; v_call: TRBV7-2; cdr3_length: 15; j_call: TRBJ1-2; cdr3_aa: CASSLAATAEGGYTF; cdr3_nt: TGTGCCAGCAGCTTAGCGGCCACCGCAGAGGGGGGCTACACCTTC
d_call: -; clone_size: few; v_call: TRBV18; cdr3_length: 17; j_call: TRBJ1-6; cdr3_aa: CASSPPPGRPYNSPLHF; cdr3_nt: TGTGCCAGCTCACCACCGCCAGGGCGCCCCTATAATTCACCCCTCCACTTT
d_call: -; clone_size: -; v_call: TRBV4-3; cdr3_length: 18; j_call: TRBJ2-6; cdr3_aa: CASSQGVGISSGANVLTF; cdr3_nt: TGCGCCAGCAGCCAAGGGGTAGGGATTTCCTCTGGGGCCAACGTCCTGACTTTC
d_call: -; clone_size: few; v_call: TRBV4-3; cdr3_length: 14; j_call: TRBJ2-7; cdr3_aa: CASSQDLEDYEQYF; cdr3_nt: TGCGCCAGCAGCCAAGATTTGGAGGATTACGAGCAGTACTTC
d_call: -; clone_size: -; v_call: TRBV5-1; cdr3_length: 14; j_call: TRBJ2-7; cdr3_aa: CASADLAWPYEQYF; cdr3_nt: TGCGCCAGCGCGGACCTAGCGTGGCCCTACGAGCAGTACTTC
d_call: -; clone_size: -; v_call: TRBV7-2; cdr3_length: 16; j_call: TRBJ2-3; cdr3_aa: CASSLALGWGMDTQYF; cdr3_nt: TGTGCCAGCAGCTTAGCGCTGGGGTGGGGCATGGATACGCAGTATTTT
d_call: -; clone_size: few; v_call: TRBV7-2; cdr3_length: 14; j_call: TRBJ2-3; cdr3_aa: CASSPKSHTDTQYF; cdr3_nt: TGTGCCAGCAGCCCTAAGTCACACACAGATACGCAGTATTTT
d_call: TRBD1; clone_size: -; v_call: TRBV25-1; cdr3_length: 15; j_call: TRBJ1-4; cdr3_aa: CASSGLTGRAEKLFF; cdr3_nt: TGTGCCAGCAGTGGATTGACAGGGCGGGCCGAAAAACTGTTTTTT
d_call: -; clone_size: -; v_call: TRBV5-4; cdr3_length: 14; j_call: TRBJ2-7; cdr3_aa: CASSPDTFSYEQYF; cdr3_nt: TGTGCCAGCAGCCCGGACACCTTTTCCTACGAGCAGTACTTC
d_call: -; clone_size: few; v_call: TRBV6-1; cdr3_length: 14; j_call: TRBJ1-3; cdr3_aa: CASSEHVSGNTIYF; cdr3_nt: TGTGCCAGCAGTGAACACGTCTCTGGAAACACCATATATTTT
d_call: -; clone_size: once; v_call: TRBV28; cdr3_length: 12; j_call: TRBJ2-7; cdr3_aa: CASSFEGYEQYF; cdr3_nt: TGTGCCAGCAGTTTTGAGGGGTACGAGCAGTACTTC
d_call: TRBD1; clone_size: -; v_call: TRBV4-3; cdr3_length: 16; j_call: TRBJ2-2; cdr3_aa: CASSQTGGANTGELFF; cdr3_nt: TGCGCCAGCAGCCAGACAGGGGGCGCGAACACCGGGGAGCTGTTTTTT
d_call: -; clone_size: -; v_call: TRBV5-1; cdr3_length: 15; j_call: TRBJ2-3; cdr3_aa: CASSLGTESMDTQYF; cdr3_nt: TGCGCCAGCAGCTTGGGGACAGAGAGCATGGATACGCAGTATTTT
d_call: TRBD1; clone_size: -; v_call: TRBV28; cdr3_length: 15; j_call: TRBJ2-1; cdr3_aa: CASSPGQGPYFEQFF; cdr3_nt: TGTGCCAGCAGTCCAGGACAGGGGCCCTACTTTGAGCAGTTCTTC
d_call: -; clone_size: -; v_call: TRBV9; cdr3_length: 16; j_call: TRBJ1-6; cdr3_aa: CASSVDPGTSHSPLHF; cdr3_nt: TGTGCCAGCAGCGTAGACCCCGGCACTAGCCATTCACCCCTCCACTTT
d_call: -; clone_size: -; v_call: TRBV18; cdr3_length: 14; j_call: TRBJ1-2; cdr3_aa: CASSPSERGYGYTF; cdr3_nt: TGTGCCAGCTCACCTTCGGAGAGGGGGTATGGCTACACCTTC
d_call: TRBD1; clone_size: few; v_call: TRBV27; cdr3_length: 16; j_call: TRBJ2-2; cdr3_aa: CASSLPPRTGSGELFF; cdr3_nt: TGTGCCAGCAGTTTACCCCCTCGGACAGGATCCGGGGAGCTGTTTTTT